One sample yielded the 2 T cell receptor beta chains listed below, sequenced in a study of technical replicates of blood from a handful of donors. The data were produced by immunoSEQ multiplex PCR, yet TCRdb's version contains in-frame clones alone and is incomplete. The sample holds roughly 60,000 clones; about 95% are singletons and the top ten take 3%. The specimen was PBMCs. The receptors were sampled from a human donor in good health. Some clones in this sample may be carry-over from other donors' samples.

The rearrangement joins TRBV11-2 to TRBJ1-6; maybe TRBD1 (6 bases). V was pared by 6 bases and J by 6 bases, with 18 bases between. The CDR3 has 16 residues. Germline assignment: CDR1 SGHAT and CDR2 FQNNGV. CDR3 loop: CASRRPFSGVNSPLHF. DNA of the CDR3: TGTGCCAGCAGACGACCATTTTCAGGGGTTAATTCACCCCTCCACTTT.

This chain joins TRBV2 and TRBJ1-4; a possible D gene is TRBD1 (5 bases). This CDR3 region has 14 residues. V was cut by 5 bases and J by 3 bases, with 10 bases left in between. Germline CDR1 and CDR2: SNHLY and FYNNEI. Written as DNA, the CDR3 is TGTGCCAGCAGTAGACAGACAGCTAATGAAAAACTGTTTTTT. Translation gives CASSRQTANEKLFF.